The present T cell receptor beta chain was sequenced within a study of shared clonotypes between healthy human individuals. Approximately 95 million PBMCs went into genomic DNA for unsorted samples. From germline, CDR1 is MNHEY and CDR2 SMNVEV (reference sequence). With 4 bases clipped from V and 0 bases from J, the junction kept 1 base outside the gene matches. The CDR3 is 15 residues long. On this clone: Its specificity is not known.

Ten immunoSEQ deep assay plates were used to sequence unsorted PBMC DNA. Produced via immunoSEQ multiplex PCR; TCRdb's table is partial and in-frame only. The profile shows about 490,000 clones, about 80% of them singletons. Study results and caveats: Tissue TCR repertoires likely differ from these blood-only repertoires. Among donors, the sharing of clonotypes was expected to be influenced by sequencing depth.

The receptor was isolated from a woman in her thirties or forties in good health. Some clones in this sample may be carry-over from other donors' samples. The material sequenced was PBMCs. This chain links TRBV27 with TRBJ2-7; TRBD1 matches at 12 bases. The CDR3 nucleotides read TGTGCCAGCAGTTGGGGACAGGGGGCCTCCTACGAGCAGTACTTC. It is translated as CASSWGQGASYEQYF.